This entry lists 15 T cell receptor beta chains sequenced from one sample in a study of blood T cell repertoires in COVID-19. The method was immunoSEQ multiplex PCR; TCRdb's version includes in-frame clones alone and lacks a portion of them. This table has about 75,000 clones, approximately 79% appearing once. The sample was peripheral blood. The receptors come from a woman of 80 years or more with active or convalescent COVID-19.

This chain links TRBV27 with TRBJ2-7; TRBD1 matches 8 bases. Trimming cost V 5 bases and J 4 bases; bases outside gene matches: 7. The CDR3 sequence is 14 residues long. Germline V gene sequence: CDR1 MNHEY, CDR2 SMNVEV (reference sequence). The CDR3 region has the DNA TGTGCCAGCAGTCCCCGACAGGGGAGGTACGAGCAGTACTTC. It encodes CASSPRQGRYEQYF.

This clone was detected once. The CDR3: CASSPSGATGELFF. The CDR3, as DNA: TGTGCCAGCAGCCCCTCGGGTGCGACCGGGGAGCTGTTTTTT. The rearrangement uses TRBV7-6 and TRBJ2-2; D ambiguous. The CDR3 is 14 residues long. Per the germline V gene, CDR1 is SGHVS and CDR2 is FNYEAQ. V was pared by 5 bases and J by 5 bases, with 12 bases between.

The V call is TRBV15, the J call TRBJ1-4; 9 bases fit TRBD1. The J segment lost 4 bases and the V segment lost 1 base, leaving 4 bases of the junction unmatched. Germline lookup yields CDR1 LNHNV and CDR2 YYDKDF (reference sequence). The CDR3 loop spans 16 amino acids. CDR3 loop: CATSRGGQGFNEKLFF. CDR3 nucleotides: TGTGCCACCAGCAGAGGGGGACAGGGCTTTAATGAAAAACTGTTTTTT.

The chain is built from TRBV19 and TRBJ1-1; D gene unclear. Germline V lookup: CDR1 LNHDA, CDR2 SQIVND (reference sequence). The CDR3 spans 11 residues. Trimming stripped 5 bases from V and 12 bases from J, with 13 bases between. The chain's CDR3 is CASSAGIGTFF. The CDR3 DNA follows: TGTGCCAGTAGTGCGGGGATAGGAACTTTCTTT.

The chain carries TRBV24-1 and TRBJ2-2; 8 nucleotides match TRBD2. The ends lost 8 bases at V and 2 bases at J; junction bases unmatched: 9. This CDR3 comprises 16 residues. Germline lookup yields CDR1 KGHDR and CDR2 SFDVKD. The CDR3 bases are TGTGCCACCACGACAGGACTAGCTGTTAACACCGGGGAGCTGTTTTTT. This encodes CATTTGLAVNTGELFF.

The V call is TRBV6-2 or TRBV6-3, the J call TRBJ1-5; TRBD1 aligns across 9 bases. CDR1 MNHEY and CDR2 SVGEGT come from the germline V gene. This CDR3 contains 17 residues. V was pared by 2 bases and J by 6 bases, with 11 bases of the junction left unmatched. Written as DNA, the CDR3 is TGTGCCAGCAGTTACGTCACAGGGGGCTCGAGGACTCAGCCCCAGCATTTT. Translating gives CASSYVTGGSRTQPQHF.

There are many counts of this clone. The CDR3 DNA is TGTGCCAGCAGTCGGGGGTTCGTAGAGACCCAGTACTTC. Its translation is CASSRGFVETQYF. The chain is built from TRBV7-9 and TRBJ2-5; perhaps TRBD2 as D (6 bases). Germline assignment: CDR1 SEHNR and CDR2 FQNEAQ (reference sequence). Trimming pared 6 bases from V and 4 bases from J, leaving 12 bases between. CDR3 size: 13 residues.

This clone turned up a few times. The genes are TRBV25-1 and TRBJ2-5, with D perhaps matching TRBD2 (6 bases). This CDR3 has 15 residues. Germline CDR1 reads MGHDK; CDR2 reads SYGVNS. The V end was cut by 3 bases, the J end by 3 bases, with 14 bases between. The CDR3 coding sequence is TGTGCCAGCAGTGAGCCGGGGGTTAGGAAAGAGACCCAGTACTTC. Its protein product is CASSEPGVRKETQYF.

This clone was seen once. This chain connects TRBV11-3 to TRBJ2-7, with TRBD1 identical over 8 bases. V was clipped by 5 bases and J by 3 bases; unmatched bases: 9. Germline V lookup: CDR1 SGHNT, CDR2 YENEEA. The CDR3 sequence is 15 residues long. In nucleotides, the CDR3 is TGTGCCAGCAGCCGATCGGCCGGGACAGGCTACGAGCAGTACTTC. Residues: CASSRSAGTGYEQYF.

The gene calls are TRBV5-4 and TRBJ2-1, with TRBD2 matching over 14 bases. The CDR3 loop spans 17 amino acids. V gave up 1 base and J gave up 7 bases; unmatched junction bases: 7. Germline CDR1 reads SGHNT; CDR2 reads YYREEE (reference sequence). The chain's CDR3 is CASSLTRGLAGGNEQFF. DNA of the CDR3: TGTGCCAGCAGCTTGACCCGTGGACTAGCGGGAGGAAATGAGCAGTTCTTC.

V usage is TRBV5-1 and J usage is TRBJ2-1; 9 positions match TRBD1. The CDR3 runs 15 residues. V shed 3 bases and J 8 bases; nucleotides not matched to a gene: 9. CDR1 SGHRS and CDR2 YFSETQ come from the germline V gene. This CDR3 reads CASSSPGQGGDEQFF. The CDR3 bases are TGCGCCAGCAGCTCGCCGGGACAGGGAGGGGATGAGCAGTTCTTC.

The rearrangement links TRBV9 to TRBJ1-5, with a possible D match to TRBD1 (5 bases). The CDR3 loop spans 16 amino acids. The V end lost 3 bases, the J end lost 0 bases, and 13 bases lay between the germline ends. The germline gives CDR1 SGDLS, CDR2 YYNGEE. The chain's CDR3 is CASSAQTVTSNQPQHF. The CDR3 region has the DNA TGTGCCAGCAGCGCGCAGACAGTTACTAGCAATCAGCCCCAGCATTTT.

CDR3 nucleotides: TGTGCCACCAGTGATGGGACTAGCGGGGGGGACTACGAGCAGTACTTC. This translates into CATSDGTSGGDYEQYF. The V gene is TRBV24-1, the J gene TRBJ2-7; 16 bases match TRBD2. The germline CDR1 and CDR2 sequences are KGHDR and SFDVKD. This CDR3 contains 16 residues. V was clipped by 3 bases and J by 3 bases; unmatched bases: 1.

The chain carries TRBV6-6 and TRBJ2-5; D gene ambiguous. The CDR3 covers 11 residues. V was pared by 6 bases and J by 3 bases, with 5 bases between. From germline, CDR1 is MNHNY and CDR2 SVGAGI (reference sequence). CDR3 nucleotides: TGTGCCAGCAGCTATAAAGAGACCCAGTACTTC. Its translation is CASSYKETQYF.

This clone has only one observation. The chain couples TRBV27 to TRBJ2-5; maybe TRBD2 (6 bases). V dropped 2 bases and J dropped 5 bases, with 12 bases sitting between them. This CDR3 is 14 amino acids long. Per the germline V gene, CDR1 is MNHEY and CDR2 is SMNVEV (reference sequence). The CDR3, as DNA: TGTGCCAGCAGTTTACTTGGACGGGGGGAGACCCAGTACTTC. Translating gives CASSLLGRGETQYF.